The 24 T cell receptor beta chains given below trace back to one sample, sequenced in a study of blood T cells in healthy people across ages. Using a J-beta primer mix together with a sample-barcoded 5' primer, a second PCR was run for roughly 6 to 12 cycles. TCRdb redid the calling of the 5' RACE reads with MiXCR, one entry per CDR3 protein. The sample has 800,000 to 1,300,000 distinct CDR3 sequences, about 23% seen once. These data were likewise used in another study, on T cells of mothers and their children.

Sequences were obtained from blood. The receptors were gathered from a girl aged 2 to 10 in good health.

Only a few counts were recorded for this clonotype. The V gene is TRBV20-1, the J gene TRBJ2-1, with 9 bases lining up with TRBD2. Per the germline V gene, CDR1 is DFQATT and CDR2 is SNEGSKA (reference sequence). The trim removed 3 bases at V and 4 bases at J, leaving 7 bases unmatched. CDR3 size: 15 residues. The chain's CDR3 is CSASLPGLAYNEQFF. As DNA, the CDR3 is TGCAGTGCTAGTCTCCCGGGACTAGCATACAATGAGCAGTTCTTC.

This clonotype was picked up a small number of times. The chain links TRBV20-1 to TRBJ2-5, with D perhaps TRBD1 or TRBD2 (5 bases each). The CDR3 extends over 12 amino acids. V was clipped by 7 bases and J by 2 bases, with 11 bases between them. The V gene's germline CDR1 is DFQATT and CDR2 SNEGSKA (reference sequence). CDR3 bases: TGCAGTGTTATCGGGGCACAAGAGACCCAGTACTTC. This sequence encodes CSVIGAQETQYF.

This clonotype was seen a few times. The chain couples TRBV5-1 to TRBJ2-7; 7 bases match TRBD1. The CDR3 length is 17 residues. Germline V gives CDR1 SGHRS, CDR2 YFSETQ. Trimming cost V 1 base and J 6 bases; bases outside gene matches: 16. This CDR3 is CASSLSRTTGTTAEQYF. The CDR3 DNA sequence: TGCGCCAGCAGCTTGTCTCGAACGACAGGGACGACGGCCGAGCAGTACTTC.

The sample holds a few counts of this clonotype. The chain couples TRBV15 to TRBJ1-3, with TRBD1 as a possible D gene (5 bases). Germline CDR1 LNHNV, CDR2 YYDKDF (reference sequence). CDR3 length: 16 amino acids. V was trimmed by 2 bases and J by 0 bases, leaving 11 bases between them. The DNA of the CDR3 is TGTGCCACCAGCAGATCTGCGACAGTCTCTGGAAACACCATATATTTT. It translates to CATSRSATVSGNTIYF.

This chain links TRBV29-1 with TRBJ2-1; TRBD2 agrees at 11 bases. The germline CDR1 and CDR2 sequences are SQVTM and ANQGSEA. This CDR3 region has 15 residues. J gave up 4 bases and V 6 bases, and 8 bases lay outside the gene matches. The CDR3 coding sequence is TGCAGCGTGACTACCGGGACTAGCGGATACAATGAGCAGTTCTTC. This gives the protein CSVTTGTSGYNEQFF.

This clonotype was observed at least ten times. The rearrangement joins TRBV7-3 to TRBJ2-3, with D possibly called TRBD1 or TRBD2 (6 bases each). Germline CDR1 is SGHTA and CDR2 is FQGTGA. V was shortened by 0 bases and J by 4 bases, with 8 bases between the two germline ends. The length of the CDR3 is 14 residues. The DNA of the CDR3 is TGTGCCAGCAGCTTAACCGGGGGCTCAGATACGCAGTATTTT. Its protein is CASSLTGGSDTQYF.

The chain employs TRBV4-1 and TRBJ1-2, with D unresolved. V lost 1 base and J lost 8, with 11 bases in between. Germline V gene lookup returns CDR1 MGHRA and CDR2 YSYEKL. The CDR3 loop spans 13 amino acids. In DNA form, the CDR3 reads TGCGCCAGCAGCCAAGTGATCCCGCAAGGCTACACCTTC. Its protein is CASSQVIPQGYTF.

This clonotype was seen only a few times. This chain's CDR3 is CASSPKQGGSNEQFF. The DNA of the CDR3 is TGCGCCAGCAGCCCAAAACAGGGAGGGAGCAATGAGCAGTTCTTC. The chain employs TRBV5-1 and TRBJ2-1; tentative D call: TRBD2 (7 bases). Germline V gene sequence: CDR1 SGHRS, CDR2 YFSETQ. The V end was cut by 4 bases, the J end by 6 bases, with 17 bases between. The CDR3 extends over 15 amino acids. Full variable domain (remainder filled in from reference TRBV5-1 and TRBJ2-1): KAGVTQTPRYLIKTRGQQVTLSCSPISGHRSVSWYQQTPGQGLQFLFEYFSETQRNKGNFPGRFSGRQFSNSRSEMNVSTLELGDSALYLCASSPKQGGSNEQFFGPGTRLTVL.

The V and J genes are TRBV7-2 and TRBJ2-7; 7 nucleotides agree with TRBD2. Per the germline V gene, CDR1 is SGHTA and CDR2 is FQGNSA. The CDR3 is 15 residues long. V dropped 4 bases and J dropped 0; count of bases not matched to a gene: 6. The CDR3 DNA follows: TGTGCCAGCAGCTCCAGCAGGACTAGCTCCTACGAGCAGTACTTC. Amino acids: CASSSSRTSSYEQYF.

This clonotype was seen a few times. As the CDR3 is not closed by the conserved phenylalanine or tryptophan, this likely results from a read error. The DNA is left out, because the CDR3 cannot be placed on it with certainty; the CDR3 is given as TCRdb lists it. The chain uses TRBV9 and TRBJ2-1; whether TRBD1, the table's D call, matches the DNA was not checked. CDR1 and CDR2 from the germline V gene are SGDLS and YYNGEE. The CDR3 has 12 residues if both end residues are counted. CDR3: CASSVVGTGPIL.

The chain is built from TRBV11-2 and TRBJ2-7; 7 bases are shared with TRBD1. The length of the CDR3 is 16 residues. Germline V gene data show CDR1 as SGHAT and CDR2 as FQNNGV. Trimming took 5 bases from V and 0 from J; bases not matched to a gene: 10. In DNA, the CDR3 is TGTGCCAGCAGCCGGGACAGCGGCTCTAGCTCCTACGAGCAGTACTTC. As protein: CASSRDSGSSSYEQYF. The full variable domain, rest sourced from reference TRBV11-2 and TRBJ2-7, is EAGVAQSPRYKIIEKRQSVAFWCNPISGHATLYWYQQILGQGPKLLIQFQNNGVVDDSQLPKDRFSAERLKGVDSTLKIQPAKLEDSAVYLCASSRDSGSSSYEQYFGPGTRLTVT.

V and J are TRBV7-9 and TRBJ1-6; possibly TRBD1 for D (6 bases). This CDR3 has 16 residues. With 4 bases removed from V and 7 bases from J, the gap between germline ends came to 17 bases. From germline, CDR1 is SEHNR and CDR2 FQNEAQ (reference sequence). The CDR3 loop reads CASSSTIRGPNSPLHF. DNA of the CDR3: TGTGCCAGCAGCTCTACCATCAGGGGTCCAAATTCACCCCTCCACTTT.

This clonotype was seen a handful of times. Possible read error: a much larger clone is one base away. This sequence joins TRBV12-3 or TRBV12-4 and TRBJ2-1; 11 bases match TRBD2. V shed 5 bases, J shed 2 bases, and the junction held 2 bases outside the gene matches. This CDR3 contains 15 residues. The CDR3 DNA reads TGTGCCAGCAGTGTTAGCGGGGGGGCCTACAATGAGCAGTTCTTC. Residues: CASSVSGGAYNEQFF.

The chain uses TRBV6-1 and TRBJ2-1; D may correspond to TRBD1 or TRBD2 (5 bases each). The CDR3 contains 16 residues. Germline assignment: CDR1 MNHNS and CDR2 SASEGT. V was cut by 2 bases and J by 8 bases, with 19 bases left in between. The CDR3 here is CASSEPRDPSGYEQFF. The CDR3 DNA follows: TGTGCCAGCAGTGAACCCCGGGACCCGTCAGGTTATGAGCAGTTCTTC.

The chain recombines TRBV7-9 with TRBJ2-5; D is perhaps TRBD1 (5 bases). Trimming shortened V by 1 base and J by 2 bases, and 17 bases separated the two germline ends. The CDR3 loop spans 17 amino acids. Germline V gene data show CDR1 as SEHNR and CDR2 as FQNEAQ (reference sequence). CDR3 protein: CASSLVRADMGQETQYF. Written as DNA, the CDR3 is TGTGCCAGCAGCTTAGTTAGGGCGGACATGGGACAAGAGACCCAGTACTTC.

This clonotype was seen only a few times. This chain uses TRBV5-1 with TRBJ2-1; 7 bases line up with TRBD2. The V segment lost 4 bases and the J segment 8 bases; nucleotides outside the gene matches: 3. CDR1 SGHRS and CDR2 YFSETQ come from the germline V gene. The CDR3 length is 12 residues. CDR3 DNA sequence: TGCGCCAGCAGCCGGACTAGTGATGAGCAGTTCTTC. This translates into CASSRTSDEQFF.

This clonotype has just a few counts. The genes are TRBV6-5 and TRBJ2-1, with 7 nucleotides matching TRBD2. Germline assignment: CDR1 MNHEY and CDR2 SVGAGI. The CDR3 is 12 amino acids. Trimming at V came to 8 bases and at J to 8 bases, leaving 6 bases not matched to a gene. The DNA for the CDR3 is TGTGCCAGCTTAAGCGGGATAGATGAGCAGTTCTTC. Protein sequence: CASLSGIDEQFF.

A word on this clonotype: The CDR3 end shows no conserved phenylalanine or tryptophan, and so a read error is likely. The V call is TRBV3-1, the J call TRBJ1-5; D remains unclear. Trimming took 0 bases from V and 11 from J, leaving 8 bases between them. Germline CDR1 is LGHDT and CDR2 is YNNKEL (reference sequence). The CDR3 loop spans 12 amino acids. The CDR3, as DNA: TGTGCCAGCAGCCAAGACGGGTGGACCCAGCATTCT. The encoded protein is CASSQDGWTQHS.

A few counts support this clonotype. The V gene is TRBV15, the J gene TRBJ2-4; tentatively, D is TRBD2 (5 bases). Trimming took 0 bases from V and 0 from J, leaving 9 bases between them. Germline assignment: CDR1 LNHNV and CDR2 YYDKDF (reference sequence). The length of the CDR3 is 16 residues. In nucleotides, the CDR3 is TGTGCCACCAGCAGAGATGAGGGCTCAGCCAAAAACATTCAGTACTTC. Translating it yields CATSRDEGSAKNIQYF.

This clonotype was observed many times. The chain combines TRBV4-1 with TRBJ2-1; D unclear. CDR3 size: 14 residues. V was cut by 1 base and J by 8 bases, with 12 bases left in between. Germline CDR1 MGHRA, CDR2 YSYEKL. DNA for the CDR3: TGCGCCAGCAGCCAAGGACTCGGACGGTATGAGCAGTTCTTC. Amino acids: CASSQGLGRYEQFF.

This clonotype was seen a few times. The gene calls are TRBV6-2 or TRBV6-3 and TRBJ2-1; 8 bases are a match to TRBD1. The J call may be wrong; the DNA end is better matched by TRBJ2-7. The V gene's germline CDR1 is MNHEY and CDR2 SVGEGT. The CDR3 totals 16 residues. The CDR3 DNA reads TGTGCCAGCAGCTCTGTGGTGACAGGGGTCCGGGACGAGCAGTACTTC. Translated: CASSSVVTGVRDEQYF.

This clonotype was counted between two and nine times. J is TRBJ1-2 and V is TRBV4-3; TRBD1 might be the D (5 bases). This CDR3 region has 12 residues. The germline V gene encodes CDR1 LGHNA and CDR2 YSLEER. V lost 2 bases and J lost 8, with 9 bases in between. CDR3 DNA sequence: TGCGCCAGCAGCCAAACAGGCGCCGGCTACACCTTC. Translated: CASSQTGAGYTF.

The CDR3: CSVEAGYGQYF. In nucleotides, the CDR3 is TGCAGCGTTGAGGCGGGTTACGGGCAGTACTTC. The gene calls are TRBV29-1 and TRBJ2-5; possibly TRBD2 for D (5 bases). V was cut by 3 bases and J by 11 bases, with 13 bases left in between. The CDR3 extends over 11 amino acids. Germline V gives CDR1 SQVTM, CDR2 ANQGSEA.

The chain uses TRBV2 and TRBJ2-1; D gene ambiguous. CDR3 size: 12 residues. Trimming took 4 bases from V and 6 from J, leaving 7 bases between them. Germline V gene data show CDR1 as SNHLY and CDR2 as FYNNEI. CDR3 nucleotides: TGTGCCAGCAGTGGTGGGGTCAATGAGCAGTTCTTC. Its translation: CASSGGVNEQFF.